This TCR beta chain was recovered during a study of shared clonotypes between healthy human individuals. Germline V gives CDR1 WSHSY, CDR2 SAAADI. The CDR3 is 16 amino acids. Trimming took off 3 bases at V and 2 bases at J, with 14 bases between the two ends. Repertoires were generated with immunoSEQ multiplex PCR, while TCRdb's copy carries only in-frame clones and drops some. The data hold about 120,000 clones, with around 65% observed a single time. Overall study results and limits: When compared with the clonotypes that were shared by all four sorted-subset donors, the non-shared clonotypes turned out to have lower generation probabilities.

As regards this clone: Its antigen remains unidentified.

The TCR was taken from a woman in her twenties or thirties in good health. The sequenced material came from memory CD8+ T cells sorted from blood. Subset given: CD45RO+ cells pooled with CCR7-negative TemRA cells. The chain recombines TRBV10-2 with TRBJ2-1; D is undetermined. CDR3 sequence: CASSDPVISAYNEQFF. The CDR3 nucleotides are TGCGCCAGCAGTGACCCCGTAATATCGGCCTACAATGAGCAGTTCTTC.